This TCR beta chain originates from a study of T cells in localized non-small cell lung cancer. Concerning this clone: The antigen is not known.

Whole-study results and caveats: With higher T cell density in blood came longer overall survival.

Clones were sequenced by immunoSEQ multiplex PCR, and TCRdb holds only the in-frame ones, with some missing. The repertoire holds 45,000 to 55,000 clones, approximately 75% seen once, with 17% in the top ten. Sequences were derived from peripheral blood, sampled before any cancer treatment. This sequence was found in a man between 40 and 75 years old with stage I squamous cell lung carcinoma.

The CDR3 nucleotides are TGTGCCATCGGGACAGGGGGCCCTAGGGAGCAGTACTTC. It translates to CAIGTGGPREQYF. The gene calls are TRBV28 and TRBJ2-7; 12 bases align to TRBD1. Trimming cost V 10 bases and J 7 bases; bases outside gene matches: 8. Germline CDR1 is MDHEN and CDR2 is SYDVKM. The CDR3 runs 13 residues.